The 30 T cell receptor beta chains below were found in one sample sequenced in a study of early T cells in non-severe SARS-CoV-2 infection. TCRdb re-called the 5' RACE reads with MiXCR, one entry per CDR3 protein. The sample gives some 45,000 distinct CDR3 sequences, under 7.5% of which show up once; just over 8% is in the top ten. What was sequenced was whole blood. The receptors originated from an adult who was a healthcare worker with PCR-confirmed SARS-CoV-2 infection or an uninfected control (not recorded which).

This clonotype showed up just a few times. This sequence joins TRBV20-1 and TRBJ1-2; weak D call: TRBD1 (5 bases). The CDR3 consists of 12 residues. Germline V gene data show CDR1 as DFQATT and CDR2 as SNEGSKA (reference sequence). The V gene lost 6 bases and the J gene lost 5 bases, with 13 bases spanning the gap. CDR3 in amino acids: CSAKKRGYGYTF. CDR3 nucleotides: TGCAGTGCCAAAAAAAGGGGTTATGGCTACACCTTC.

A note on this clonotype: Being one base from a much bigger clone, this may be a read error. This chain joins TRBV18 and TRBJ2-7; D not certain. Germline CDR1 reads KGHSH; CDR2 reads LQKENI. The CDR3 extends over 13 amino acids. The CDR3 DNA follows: TGTTCCAGCTCACCACCGGCGGCCTACGAGCAGTACTTC. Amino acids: CSSSPPAAYEQYF. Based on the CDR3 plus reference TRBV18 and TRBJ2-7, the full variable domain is NAGVMQNPRHLVRRRGQEARLRCSPMKGHSHVYWYRQLPEEGLKFMVYLQKENIIDESGMPKERFSAEFPKEGPSILRIQQVVRGDSAAYFCSSSPPAAYEQYFGPGTRLTVT.

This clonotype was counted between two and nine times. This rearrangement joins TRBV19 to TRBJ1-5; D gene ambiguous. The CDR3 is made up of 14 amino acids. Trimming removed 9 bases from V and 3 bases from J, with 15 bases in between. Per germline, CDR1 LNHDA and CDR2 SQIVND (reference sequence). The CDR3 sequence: CASTGPQANQPQHF. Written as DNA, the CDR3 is TGTGCCAGCACGGGCCCCCAGGCCAATCAGCCCCAGCATTTT. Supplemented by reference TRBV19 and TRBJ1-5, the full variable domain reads DGGITQSPKYLFRKEGQNVTLSCEQNLNHDAMYWYRQDPGQGLRLIYYSQIVNDFQKGDIAEGYSVSREKKESFPLTVTSAQKNPTAFYLCASTGPQANQPQHFGDGTRLSIL.

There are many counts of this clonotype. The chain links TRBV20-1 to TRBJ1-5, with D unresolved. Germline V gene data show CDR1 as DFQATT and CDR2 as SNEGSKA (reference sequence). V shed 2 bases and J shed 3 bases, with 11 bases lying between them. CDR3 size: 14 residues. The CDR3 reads CSARPPWDNQPQHF. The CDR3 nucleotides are TGCAGTGCTAGACCCCCATGGGACAATCAGCCCCAGCATTTT.

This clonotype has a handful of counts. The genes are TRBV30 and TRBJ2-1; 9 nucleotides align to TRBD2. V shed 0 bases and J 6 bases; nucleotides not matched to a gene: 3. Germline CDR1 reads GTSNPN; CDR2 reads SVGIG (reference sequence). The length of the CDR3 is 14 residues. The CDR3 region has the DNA TGTGCCTGGAGTGTACTGCGGGGGGGCAATGAGCAGTTCTTC. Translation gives CAWSVLRGGNEQFF.

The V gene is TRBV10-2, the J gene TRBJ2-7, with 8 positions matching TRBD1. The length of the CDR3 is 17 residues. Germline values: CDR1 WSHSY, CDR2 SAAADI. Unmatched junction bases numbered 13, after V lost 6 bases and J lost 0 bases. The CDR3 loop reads CASRRRDRILPSYEQYF. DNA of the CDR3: TGCGCCAGCAGGCGCCGGGACAGGATCCTCCCCTCCTACGAGCAGTACTTC.

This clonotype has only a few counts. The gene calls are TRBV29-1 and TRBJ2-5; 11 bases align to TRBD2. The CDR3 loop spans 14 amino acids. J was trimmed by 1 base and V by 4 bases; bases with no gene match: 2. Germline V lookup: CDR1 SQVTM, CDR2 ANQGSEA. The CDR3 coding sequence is TGCAGCGTTGTAGCGGGGGGGATCCAAGAGACCCAGTACTTC. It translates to CSVVAGGIQETQYF.

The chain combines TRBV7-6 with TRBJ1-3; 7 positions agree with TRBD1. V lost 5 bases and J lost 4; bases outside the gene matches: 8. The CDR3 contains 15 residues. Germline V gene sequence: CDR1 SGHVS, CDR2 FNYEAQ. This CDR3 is CASSPEGATGNTIYF. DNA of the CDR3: TGTGCCAGCAGCCCGGAGGGGGCAACGGGAAACACCATATATTTT.

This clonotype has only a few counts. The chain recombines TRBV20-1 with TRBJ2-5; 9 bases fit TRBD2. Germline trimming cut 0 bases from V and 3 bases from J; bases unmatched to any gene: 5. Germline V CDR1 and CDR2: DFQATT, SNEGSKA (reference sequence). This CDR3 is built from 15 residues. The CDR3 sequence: CSARDFRTSEETQYF. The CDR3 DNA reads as TGCAGTGCTAGAGATTTTAGGACTAGCGAAGAGACCCAGTACTTC.

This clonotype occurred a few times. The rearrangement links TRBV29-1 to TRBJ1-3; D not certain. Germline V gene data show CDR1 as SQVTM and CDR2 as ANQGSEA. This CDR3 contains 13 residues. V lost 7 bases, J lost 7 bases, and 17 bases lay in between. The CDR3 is CSAILDQENTIYF. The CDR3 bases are TGCAGCGCTATTCTTGATCAAGAGAACACCATATATTTT.

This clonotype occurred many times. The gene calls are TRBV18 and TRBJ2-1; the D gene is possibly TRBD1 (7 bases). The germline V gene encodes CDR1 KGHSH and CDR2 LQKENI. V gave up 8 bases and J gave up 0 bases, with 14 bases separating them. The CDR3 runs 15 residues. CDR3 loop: CASTGQGGSYNEQFF. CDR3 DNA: TGTGCCAGCACCGGTCAGGGGGGCTCCTACAATGAGCAGTTCTTC.

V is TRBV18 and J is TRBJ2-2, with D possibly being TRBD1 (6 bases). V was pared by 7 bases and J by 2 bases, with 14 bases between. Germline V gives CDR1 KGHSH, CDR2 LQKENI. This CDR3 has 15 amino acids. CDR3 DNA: TGTGCCAGCTTATTGGACAGACAAAACACCGGGGAGCTGTTTTTT. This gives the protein CASLLDRQNTGELFF.

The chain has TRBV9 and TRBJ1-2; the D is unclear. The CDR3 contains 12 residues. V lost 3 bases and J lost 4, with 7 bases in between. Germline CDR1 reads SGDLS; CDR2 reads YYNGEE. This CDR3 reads CASSGGIYGYTF. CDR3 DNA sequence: TGTGCCAGCAGCGGGGGAATCTATGGCTACACCTTC.

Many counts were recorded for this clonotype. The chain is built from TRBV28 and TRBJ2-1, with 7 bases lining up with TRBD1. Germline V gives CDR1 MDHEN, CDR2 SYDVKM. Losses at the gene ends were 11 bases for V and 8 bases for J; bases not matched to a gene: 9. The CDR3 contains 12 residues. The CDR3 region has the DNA TGTGCCGCCCGGACAGGTATCGATGAGCAGTTCTTC. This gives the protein CAARTGIDEQFF.

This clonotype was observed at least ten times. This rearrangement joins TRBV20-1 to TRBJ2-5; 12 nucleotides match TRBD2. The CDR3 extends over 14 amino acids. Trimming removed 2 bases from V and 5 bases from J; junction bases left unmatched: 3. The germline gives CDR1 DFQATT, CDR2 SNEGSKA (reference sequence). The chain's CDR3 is CSARLAGGTETQYF. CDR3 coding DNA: TGCAGTGCTAGACTAGCGGGGGGGACGGAGACCCAGTACTTC.

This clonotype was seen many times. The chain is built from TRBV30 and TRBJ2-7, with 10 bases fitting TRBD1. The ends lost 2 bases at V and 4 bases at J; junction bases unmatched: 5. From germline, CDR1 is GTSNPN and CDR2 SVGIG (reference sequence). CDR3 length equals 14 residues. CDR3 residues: CAWSLDRGSYEQYF. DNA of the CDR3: TGTGCCTGGAGTCTGGACAGGGGGTCTTACGAGCAGTACTTC. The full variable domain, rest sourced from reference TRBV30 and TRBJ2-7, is SQTIHQWPATLVQPVGSPLSLECTVEGTSNPNLYWYRQAAGRGLQLLFYSVGIGQISSEVPQNLSASRPQDRQFILSSKKLLLSDSGFYLCAWSLDRGSYEQYFGPGTRLTVT.

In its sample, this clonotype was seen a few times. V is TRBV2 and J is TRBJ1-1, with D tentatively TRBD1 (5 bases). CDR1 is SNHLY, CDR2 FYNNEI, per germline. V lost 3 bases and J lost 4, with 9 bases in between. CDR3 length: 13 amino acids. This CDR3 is CASSEWGSTEAFF. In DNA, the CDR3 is TGTGCCAGCAGTGAGTGGGGGAGCACTGAAGCTTTCTTT.

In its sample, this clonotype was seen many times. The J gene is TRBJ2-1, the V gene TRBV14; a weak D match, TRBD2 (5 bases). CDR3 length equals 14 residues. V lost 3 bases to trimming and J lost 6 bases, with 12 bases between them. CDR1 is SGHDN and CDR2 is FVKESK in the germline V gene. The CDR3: CASSHLGMVNEQFF. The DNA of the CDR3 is TGTGCCAGCAGCCATCTCGGGATGGTCAATGAGCAGTTCTTC. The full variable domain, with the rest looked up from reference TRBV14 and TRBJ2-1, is EAGVTQFPSHSVIEKGQTVTLRCDPISGHDNLYWYRRVMGKEIKFLLHFVKESKQDESGMPNNRFLAERTGGTYSTLKVQPAELEDSGVYFCASSHLGMVNEQFFGPGTRLTVL.

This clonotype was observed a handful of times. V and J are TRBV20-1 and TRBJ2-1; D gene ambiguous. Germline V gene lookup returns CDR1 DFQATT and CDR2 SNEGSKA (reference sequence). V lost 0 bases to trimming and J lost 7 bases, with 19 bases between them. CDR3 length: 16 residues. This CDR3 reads CSARDRRLGRFNEQFF. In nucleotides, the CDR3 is TGCAGTGCTAGAGATAGGCGGCTAGGGCGGTTTAATGAGCAGTTCTTC.

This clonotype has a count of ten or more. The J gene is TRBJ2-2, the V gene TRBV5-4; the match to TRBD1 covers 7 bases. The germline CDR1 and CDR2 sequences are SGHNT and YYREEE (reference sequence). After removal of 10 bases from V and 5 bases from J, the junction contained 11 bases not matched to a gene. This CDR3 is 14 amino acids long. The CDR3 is CAARGTEWTGELFF. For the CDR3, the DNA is TGTGCCGCCCGAGGGACAGAGTGGACCGGGGAGCTGTTTTTT.

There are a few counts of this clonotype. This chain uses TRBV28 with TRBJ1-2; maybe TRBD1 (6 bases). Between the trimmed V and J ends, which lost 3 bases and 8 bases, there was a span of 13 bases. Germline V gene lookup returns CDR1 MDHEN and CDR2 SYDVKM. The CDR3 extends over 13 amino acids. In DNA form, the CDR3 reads TGTGCCAGCAGTTTGTCACAGGGAGGAGGCTACACCTTC. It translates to CASSLSQGGGYTF.

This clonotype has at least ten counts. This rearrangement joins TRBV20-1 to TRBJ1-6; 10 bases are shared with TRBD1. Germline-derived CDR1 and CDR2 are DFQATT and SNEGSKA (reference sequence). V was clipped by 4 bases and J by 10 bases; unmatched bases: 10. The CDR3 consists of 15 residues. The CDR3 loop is CSATTGTGVLSPLHF. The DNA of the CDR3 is TGCAGTGCTACCACCGGGACAGGGGTTTTATCACCCCTCCACTTT.

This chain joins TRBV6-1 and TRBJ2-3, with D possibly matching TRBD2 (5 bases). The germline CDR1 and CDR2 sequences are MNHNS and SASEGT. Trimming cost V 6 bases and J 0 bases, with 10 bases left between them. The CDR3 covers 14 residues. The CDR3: CASRASQSTDTQYF. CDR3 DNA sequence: TGTGCCAGCAGGGCTAGCCAGAGCACAGATACGCAGTATTTT.

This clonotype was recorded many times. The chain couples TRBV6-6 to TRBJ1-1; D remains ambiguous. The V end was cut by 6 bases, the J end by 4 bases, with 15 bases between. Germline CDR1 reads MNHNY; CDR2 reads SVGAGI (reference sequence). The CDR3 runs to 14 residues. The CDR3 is CASRNERLGTEAFF. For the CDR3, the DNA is TGTGCCAGCAGAAACGAACGGTTGGGCACTGAAGCTTTCTTT.

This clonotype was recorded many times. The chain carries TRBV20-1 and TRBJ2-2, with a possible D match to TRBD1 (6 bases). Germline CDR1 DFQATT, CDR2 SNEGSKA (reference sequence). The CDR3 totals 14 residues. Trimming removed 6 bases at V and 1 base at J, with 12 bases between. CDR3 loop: CSAAPTGNTGELFF. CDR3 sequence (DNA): TGCAGTGCCGCTCCGACAGGGAACACCGGGGAGCTGTTTTTT.

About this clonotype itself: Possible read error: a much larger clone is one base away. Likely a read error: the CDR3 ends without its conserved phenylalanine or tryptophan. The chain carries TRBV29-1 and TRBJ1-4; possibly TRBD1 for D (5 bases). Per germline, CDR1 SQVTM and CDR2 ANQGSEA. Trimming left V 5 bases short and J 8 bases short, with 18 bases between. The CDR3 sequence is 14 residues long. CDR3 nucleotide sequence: TGCAGCGTTTTTTCGGGAGCTGGGGACGAAAAACTGTTTTAT. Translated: CSVFSGAGDEKLFY.

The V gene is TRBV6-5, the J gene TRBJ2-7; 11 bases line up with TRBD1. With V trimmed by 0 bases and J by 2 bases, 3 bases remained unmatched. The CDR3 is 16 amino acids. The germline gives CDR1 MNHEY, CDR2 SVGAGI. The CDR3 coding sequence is TGTGCCAGCAGTTACTCCGGGGGACAGGGGGCCTACGAGCAGTACTTC. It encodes CASSYSGGQGAYEQYF.

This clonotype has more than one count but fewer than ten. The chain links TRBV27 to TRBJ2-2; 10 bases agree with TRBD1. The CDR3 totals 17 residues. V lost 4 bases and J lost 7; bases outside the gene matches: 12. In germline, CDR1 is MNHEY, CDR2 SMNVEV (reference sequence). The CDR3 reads CASSSTLPGQGIGELFF. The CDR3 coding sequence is TGTGCCAGCAGTTCAACCCTCCCGGGACAGGGGATCGGGGAGCTGTTTTTT.

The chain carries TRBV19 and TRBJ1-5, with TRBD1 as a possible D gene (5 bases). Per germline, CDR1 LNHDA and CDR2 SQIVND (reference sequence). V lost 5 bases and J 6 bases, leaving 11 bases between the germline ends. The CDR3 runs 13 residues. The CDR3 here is CASSFGGGQPQHF. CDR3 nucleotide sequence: TGTGCCAGTAGTTTCGGCGGGGGTCAGCCCCAGCATTTT.

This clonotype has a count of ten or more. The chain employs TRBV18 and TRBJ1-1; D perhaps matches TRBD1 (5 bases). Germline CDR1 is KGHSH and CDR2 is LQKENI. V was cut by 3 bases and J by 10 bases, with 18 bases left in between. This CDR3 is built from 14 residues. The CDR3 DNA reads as TGTGCCAGCTCACCCGGGACCAGGGCTATCGTAGCTTTCTTT. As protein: CASSPGTRAIVAFF.